Shown below are 20 T cell receptor beta chains from a single sample sequenced in a study of blood T cell repertoires in COVID-19. Here immunoSEQ multiplex PCR was the method, and the copy in TCRdb shows in-frame clones only, minus some. In the table there are approximately 100,000 clones, approximately 90% of which are singletons. The sample was peripheral blood. The receptors were gathered from a woman of 80 years or more in a cohort sampled during active COVID-19.

V usage is TRBV4-1 and J usage is TRBJ2-1; a possible D gene is TRBD2 (5 bases). Germline V gene lookup returns CDR1 MGHRA and CDR2 YSYEKL. The length of the CDR3 is 14 residues. The ends were cut back, 10 bases at V and 0 bases at J, with 13 bases in the middle. As DNA, the CDR3 is TGCGCCACCCGAAGCGAGGGCTCCTACAATGAGCAGTTCTTC. It translates to CATRSEGSYNEQFF.

The chain links TRBV4-1 to TRBJ1-5; possible D gene TRBD1, 6 bases. The germline V gene encodes CDR1 MGHRA and CDR2 YSYEKL. The CDR3 length is 15 residues. The V gene lost 4 bases and the J gene lost 4 bases, with 14 bases spanning the gap. CDR3 residues: CASSPQGTLNQPQHF. CDR3 coding DNA: TGCGCCAGCAGCCCGCAGGGGACCCTGAATCAGCCCCAGCATTTT.

The chain links TRBV5-1 to TRBJ2-2, with 14 bases aligning to TRBD2. The CDR3 is made up of 20 amino acids. The germline CDR1 and CDR2 sequences are SGHRS and YFSETQ. J lost 4 bases, V lost 0 bases, and 11 bases had no gene match. This CDR3 is CASSLVGTSGRSTSTGELFF. CDR3 coding DNA: TGCGCCAGCAGCTTGGTAGGGACTAGCGGGAGATCGACCTCCACCGGGGAGCTGTTTTTT.

This rearrangement joins TRBV18 to TRBJ1-6, with D possibly being TRBD1 (6 bases). The CDR3 spans 17 residues. The V end was cut by 8 bases, the J end by 3 bases, with 20 bases between. Germline CDR1 is KGHSH and CDR2 is LQKENI. The CDR3: CASLRDTTPNYNSPLHF. The CDR3 DNA is TGTGCCAGCCTCCGGGACACAACCCCAAACTATAATTCACCCCTCCACTTT.

The CDR3 DNA reads as TGTGCCAGCAGACCTAGGGGCGGAACCGGGGAGCTGTTTTTT. This gives the protein CASRPRGGTGELFF. V gene TRBV5-4 combines with J gene TRBJ2-2, with D tentatively TRBD1 (5 bases). Trimming cost V 5 bases and J 5 bases, with 13 bases left between them. The CDR3 spans 14 residues. Germline V gives CDR1 SGHNT, CDR2 YYREEE (reference sequence).

This chain joins TRBV28 and TRBJ2-7; TRBD1 matches at 8 bases. The CDR3 spans 14 residues. From germline, CDR1 is MDHEN and CDR2 SYDVKM. The junction had 5 bases not matched to a gene; V was cut back by 4 bases and J by 3 bases. CDR3 coding DNA: TGTGCCAGCAGTTCAGGACAGGGTGTCTACGAGCAGTACTTC. Residues: CASSSGQGVYEQYF.

This sequence joins TRBV29-1 and TRBJ1-2, with D unclear. Germline CDR1 is SQVTM and CDR2 is ANQGSEA. Trimming shortened V by 5 bases and J by 5 bases, and 9 bases separated the two germline ends. CDR3 length: 11 residues. CDR3 in amino acids: CSVLLRYGYTF. The CDR3 bases are TGCAGCGTTTTACTGAGGTATGGCTACACCTTC.

This clone was observed a few times. V gene TRBV10-1 combines with J gene TRBJ1-2; D uncertain. Trimming left V 3 bases short and J 5 bases short, with 13 bases between. Per germline, CDR1 WNHNN and CDR2 SYGVQD (reference sequence). This CDR3 contains 14 residues. CDR3 nucleotide sequence: TGCGCCAGCAGTGATGGTCAGCGTGCATATGGCTACACCTTC. Translated, it gives CASSDGQRAYGYTF.

The genes are TRBV11-2 and TRBJ2-4; a weak D match, TRBD1 (6 bases). Trimming removed 10 bases at V and 0 bases at J, with 22 bases between. Germline V CDR1 and CDR2: SGHAT, FQNNGV. This CDR3 comprises 17 residues. The CDR3 bases are TGTGCCACCTCGGGACAAGGGGGAATTCTAGCCAAAAACATTCAGTACTTC. It is translated as CATSGQGGILAKNIQYF.

This chain joins TRBV5-4 and TRBJ2-1, with D possibly TRBD2 on 6 matching bases. The CDR3 consists of 15 residues. The V and J ends lost 4 bases and 4 bases respectively, with 15 bases between them. Germline CDR1 and CDR2: SGHNT and YYREEE (reference sequence). This chain's CDR3 is CASSADYLRYNEQFF. CDR3 sequence (DNA): TGTGCCAGCAGCGCGGACTACCTTCGATACAATGAGCAGTTCTTC.

A word on this clone: The sample carries other DNA sequences with the same CDR3. V is TRBV5-1 and J is TRBJ1-2; possible D gene TRBD1, 6 bases. Germline CDR1 SGHRS, CDR2 YFSETQ. The CDR3 sequence is 13 residues long. The germline V and J ends were trimmed by 4 bases and 3 bases, with 10 bases remaining between them. The CDR3 region is CASSLRTDYGYTF. The CDR3 nucleotides read TGCGCCAGCAGCCTTCGGACAGACTATGGCTACACCTTC.

This chain's CDR3 is CAITAGQGGDGYTF. The CDR3 bases are TGTGCCATCACCGCCGGGCAGGGTGGGGATGGCTACACCTTC. The gene calls are TRBV10-3 and TRBJ1-2, with a weak D call TRBD1 (5 bases). This CDR3 comprises 14 residues. Trimming shortened V by 7 bases and J by 6 bases, and 18 bases separated the two germline ends. Germline V gene sequence: CDR1 ENHRY, CDR2 SYGVKD.

V gene TRBV12-3 or TRBV12-4 combines with J gene TRBJ2-5, with TRBD2 identical over 8 bases. J lost 5 bases, V lost 6 bases, and 5 bases had no gene match. There are 13 residues in the CDR3. The chain's CDR3 is CASSLGLVETQYF. The CDR3 nucleotides read TGTGCCAGCAGCCTGGGACTAGTTGAGACCCAGTACTTC.

The V gene is TRBV5-6, the J gene TRBJ2-2, with TRBD2 matching over 10 bases. CDR3 size: 18 residues. V gave up 0 bases and J gave up 5 bases; unmatched junction bases: 10. Germline V gene lookup returns CDR1 SGHDT and CDR2 YYEEEE. The CDR3 loop is CASSLERLAGVGTGELFF. The DNA of the CDR3 is TGTGCCAGCAGCTTGGAAAGGCTAGCGGGAGTGGGGACCGGGGAGCTGTTTTTT.

The rearrangement joins TRBV12-3 or TRBV12-4 to TRBJ2-1; unclear D gene. The CDR3 covers 13 residues. The V and J ends lost 5 bases and 13 bases respectively, with 18 bases between them. CDR3 bases: TGTGCCAGCAGTCAACCGCTTGGCCGGGTACAGTTCTTC. Translated, it gives CASSQPLGRVQFF.

This chain joins TRBV6-6 and TRBJ1-5; 7 nucleotides align to TRBD1. V lost 5 bases and J lost 7; bases outside the gene matches: 11. This CDR3 spans 15 amino acids. Germline assignment: CDR1 MNHNY and CDR2 SVGAGI (reference sequence). The CDR3 loop is CASSQTQGSGQPQHF. CDR3 nucleotide sequence: TGTGCCAGCAGTCAGACACAGGGGTCTGGGCAGCCCCAGCATTTT.

There are a few counts of this clone. The chain couples TRBV12-2 to TRBJ2-3; the table's D call, TRBD1, has no DNA check behind it. TRBV12-2 is given as a pseudogene. This CDR3 contains 16 residues. CDR3 DNA: TGTGCAAGTCGCTTTGTCTCGGACACCGGCACAGATACGCAGTATTTT. It specifies CASRFVSDTGTDTQYF.

The chain links TRBV19 to TRBJ1-1, with D perhaps TRBD1 (6 bases). From germline, CDR1 is LNHDA and CDR2 SQIVND (reference sequence). This CDR3 is built from 15 residues. The germline V and J ends were trimmed by 1 base and 2 bases, with 11 bases remaining between them. The CDR3 coding sequence is TGTGCCAGTAGTATAGGTCAGGGGTTCAACACTGAAGCTTTCTTT. Its protein is CASSIGQGFNTEAFF.

This chain uses TRBV27 with TRBJ1-6, with 10 bases matching TRBD1. This CDR3 has 18 residues. Trimming at V came to 5 bases and at J to 0 bases, leaving 7 bases not matched to a gene. CDR1 is MNHEY and CDR2 is SMNVEV in the germline V gene (reference sequence). CDR3 amino acids: CASSIGTGASSYNSPLHF. Here the CDR3 DNA reads TGTGCCAGCAGTATAGGGACAGGGGCGAGCTCCTATAATTCACCCCTCCACTTT.

The rearrangement links TRBV4-1 to TRBJ1-4; D is undetermined. Per germline, CDR1 MGHRA and CDR2 YSYEKL. The CDR3 runs 18 residues. Trimming removed 0 bases from V and 8 bases from J, with 22 bases in between. This chain's CDR3 is CASSQDAKDGVKREKLFF. CDR3 bases: TGCGCCAGCAGCCAAGACGCGAAAGACGGGGTCAAGCGGGAAAAACTGTTTTTT.